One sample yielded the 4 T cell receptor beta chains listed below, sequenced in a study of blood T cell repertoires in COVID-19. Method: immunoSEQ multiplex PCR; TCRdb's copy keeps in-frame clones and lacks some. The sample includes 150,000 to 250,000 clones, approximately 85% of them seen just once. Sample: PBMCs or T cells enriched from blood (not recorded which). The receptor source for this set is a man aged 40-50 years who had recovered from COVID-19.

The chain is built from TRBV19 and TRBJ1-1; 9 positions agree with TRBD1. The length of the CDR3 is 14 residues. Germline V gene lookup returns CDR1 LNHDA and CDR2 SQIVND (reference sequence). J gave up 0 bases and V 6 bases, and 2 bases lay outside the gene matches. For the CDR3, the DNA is TGTGCCAGTAGGGGGACAGGGTTGAACACTGAAGCTTTCTTT. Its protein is CASRGTGLNTEAFF.

This CDR3 reads CAWSVSLGLAGTDTQYF. DNA for the CDR3: TGTGCCTGGAGTGTATCCCTAGGACTAGCGGGGACAGATACGCAGTATTTT. This chain links TRBV30 with TRBJ2-3; 12 bases map to TRBD2. From germline, CDR1 is GTSNPN and CDR2 SVGIG (reference sequence). The CDR3 sequence is 17 residues long. Unmatched junction bases numbered 7, after V lost 0 bases and J lost 3 bases.

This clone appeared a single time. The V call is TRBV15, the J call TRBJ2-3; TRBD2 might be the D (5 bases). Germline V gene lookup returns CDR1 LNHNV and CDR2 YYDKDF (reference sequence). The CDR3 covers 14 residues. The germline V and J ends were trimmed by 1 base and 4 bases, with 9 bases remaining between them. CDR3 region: CATSRGTYPDTQYF. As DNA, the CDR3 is TGTGCCACCAGCAGAGGGACTTACCCAGATACGCAGTATTTT.

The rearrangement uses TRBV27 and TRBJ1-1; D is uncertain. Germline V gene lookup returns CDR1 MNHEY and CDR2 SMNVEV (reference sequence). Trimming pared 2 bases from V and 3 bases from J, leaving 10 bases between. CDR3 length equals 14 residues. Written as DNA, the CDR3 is TGTGCCAGCAGTTTAACGGGGAGAGACACTGAAGCTTTCTTT. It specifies CASSLTGRDTEAFF.